This T cell receptor (beta chain) was sequenced for a study of T-cell reconstitution after alpha-beta-depleted transplantation in children. The germline CDR1 and CDR2 sequences are SGHRS and YFSETQ. V dropped 1 base and J dropped 5; count of bases not matched to a gene: 7. The CDR3 has 15 residues. This clonotype was detected many times. Unique molecular identifiers were incorporated when the TCRbeta library was constructed. TCRdb used MiXCR to reprocess the PCR reads, holding one entry per CDR3 protein. The table lists around 450,000 distinct CDR3 sequences, over 40% of them singletons. The material sequenced was PBMCs, taken before TCRalphabeta/CD19-depleted stem cell transplant. The TCR was taken from a girl aged 2 to 10 with aplastic anemia, due to receive a stem cell transplant. The chain employs TRBV5-1 and TRBJ2-5, with 8 bases fitting TRBD1. CDR3 loop: CASSLFSGGAETQYF. Written as DNA, the CDR3 is TGCGCCAGCAGCTTGTTTTCAGGGGGCGCGGAGACCCAGTACTTC.